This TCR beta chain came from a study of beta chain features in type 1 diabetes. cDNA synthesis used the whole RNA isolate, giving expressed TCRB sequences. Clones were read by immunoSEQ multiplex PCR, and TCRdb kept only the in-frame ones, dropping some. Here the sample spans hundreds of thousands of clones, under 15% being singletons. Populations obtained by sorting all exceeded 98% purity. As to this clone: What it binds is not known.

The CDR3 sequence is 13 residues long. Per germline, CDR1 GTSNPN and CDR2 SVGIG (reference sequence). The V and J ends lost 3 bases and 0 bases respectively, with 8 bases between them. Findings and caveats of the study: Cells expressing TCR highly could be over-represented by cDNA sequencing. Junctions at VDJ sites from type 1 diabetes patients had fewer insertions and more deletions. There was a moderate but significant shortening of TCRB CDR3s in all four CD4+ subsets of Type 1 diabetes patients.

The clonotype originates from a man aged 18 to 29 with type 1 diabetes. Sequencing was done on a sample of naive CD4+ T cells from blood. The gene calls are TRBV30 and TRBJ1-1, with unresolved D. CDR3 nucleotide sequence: TGTGCCTGGAGGAACGCGTTGAACACTGAAGCTTTCTTT. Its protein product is CAWRNALNTEAFF.